Sequencing of this T cell receptor (beta chain) was carried out in a study of T cell responses to AZD1222 COVID-19 vaccine. The trim removed 5 bases at V and 1 base at J, leaving 4 bases unmatched. The CDR3 totals 14 residues. Germline loops: CDR1 SEHNR, CDR2 FQNEAQ (reference sequence). The table came from immunoSEQ multiplex PCR; TCRdb's copy has only in-frame clones and leaves some out. The profile shows some 150,000 clones, approximately 85% of them singletons. The sequencing here drew on peripheral blood, taken 28 days after the second dose of the MenACWY control vaccine. The chain links TRBV7-9 to TRBJ1-1; 7 nucleotides agree with TRBD1. The clonotype originates from an adult who received the MenACWY meningococcal vaccine as a control. For the CDR3, the DNA is TGTGCCAGCAGCCCGGGACAGACGAACACTGAAGCTTTCTTT. It encodes CASSPGQTNTEAFF.